Listed below are T cell receptor beta chains from one sample, sequenced in a study of cytomegalovirus exposure and HLA in healthy donors. Generated by immunoSEQ multiplex PCR, the TCRdb table keeps only in-frame clones and is missing some. The table includes about 170,000 clones, about 85% detected once. The sequencing input was PBMCs. These receptors all come from a man aged 18 to 30 in good health and CMV-seropositive. CDR3s include the opening cysteine and the closing phenylalanine or tryptophan.

v_gene	j_gene	len	CDR3aa
TRBV7-9	TRBJ2-3	15	CASSITSGNTDTQYF
TRBV5-6	TRBJ2-1	13	CASSLGGDHEQFF
TRBV18	TRBJ2-3	14	CASSPRQGTDTQYF
TRBV29-1	TRBJ2-2	11	CSASGLAELFF
TRBV15	TRBJ1-4	14	CATSSGTSTPKLFF
TRBV29-1	TRBJ2-7	13	CSVSTSGGYEQYF
TRBV2	TRBJ2-1	19	CASRWGLRGYSGGPNEQFF
TRBV27	TRBJ1-5	15	CASSRGTNSNQPQHF
TRBV13	TRBJ2-7	15	CASSGGTGAFYEQYF
TRBV7-2	TRBJ2-5	17	CASSLDGGVVRGETQYF
TRBV5-1	TRBJ1-3	13	CASSAGSGNTIYF
TRBV2	TRBJ2-5	15	CASTGTSGGQETQYF
TRBV11-2	TRBJ1-5	12	CASSTGGGPQHF
TRBV7-2	TRBJ2-7	16	CASSLDRAAVGYEQYF
TRBV7-9	TRBJ2-5	14	CASSPEGGVETQYF
TRBV18	TRBJ1-2	16	CASSPPLPPTHYGYTF
TRBV27	TRBJ1-1	17	CASSLSGRAGPRTEAFF
TRBV2	TRBJ1-1	11	CASSVTGEAFF
TRBV19	TRBJ2-2	14	CASSMGPGGGELFF
TRBV7-2	TRBJ2-2	15	CASTLAGGSTGELFF
TRBV7-8	TRBJ1-3	18	CASSLAPGTASSGNTIYF
TRBV11-2	TRBJ1-6	14	CASRTFSDNSPLHF
TRBV11-3	TRBJ2-3	13	CASSSQTTDTQYF
TRBV4-1	TRBJ1-1	15	CASSRGTGLDTEAFF
TRBV27	TRBJ2-3	18	CASSLEGGTTTVTDTQYF
TRBV10-3	TRBJ1-5	14	CAISDRSSNQPQHF
TRBV5-1	TRBJ1-1	14	CASSPEGGQGGAFF
TRBV12-5	TRBJ1-5	15	CASGLAGTGGGPQHF
TRBV6-1	TRBJ2-7	16	CASSGLAGGTLREQYF
TRBV7-9	TRBJ1-1	12	CASSLGSAEAFF
TRBV25-1	TRBJ1-1	15	CASSGTKQGYTEAFF